These T cell receptor beta chains were read from a single sample in a study of a mutant IDH1 vaccine in newly diagnosed glioma. Only in-frame clones appear in the TCRdb table, and some are missing; sequencing was by immunoSEQ multiplex PCR. The sample contains around 54,000 clones, around 85% of which appear only once. No antigens are known for them. The source material was PBMCs, sampled from a glioma patient whose treatment included an IDH1 peptide vaccine. The receptors come from a man in his forties with glioma. The CDR3 runs from the conserved cysteine through the conserved F or W. Fields, in order: V gene, CDR3 length, J gene, D gene, clone size, CDR3 DNA, CDR3 protein. The D gene is left open where the match is weak. Not every row has a clone size; where given, it reads once, few, many or a size class.

TRBV5-1,13,TRBJ1-1,TRBD1,.,TGCGCCAGCAGCCCTAAAGACAGGGGGGAAGCTTTCTTT,CASSPKDRGEAFF
TRBV27,15,TRBJ1-3,TRBD1,.,TGTGCCAGCAGTTTACGCAGGGGGGCTGGAAACACCATATATTTT,CASSLRRGAGNTIYF
TRBV25-1,14,TRBJ2-2,.,.,TGTGCCAGCAGTGAGTCCGCCGACACCGGGGAGCTGTTTTTT,CASSESADTGELFF
TRBV4-1,15,TRBJ2-1,TRBD2,.,TGCGCCAGCAGCCAACTAGCGGATACCTACAATGAGCAGTTCTTC,CASSQLADTYNEQFF
TRBV10-3,12,TRBJ2-5,.,.,TGTGCCATCAGTGAGCCCCTCGAGACCCAGTACTTC,CAISEPLETQYF
TRBV9,15,TRBJ2-7,.,.,TGTGCCAGCAGCGTAGGGGTCCCCGAAACCTACGAGCAGTACTTC,CASSVGVPETYEQYF
TRBV14,16,TRBJ1-4,TRBD1,.,TGTGCCAGCAGCCTTTTATACGGGACAGCTAATGAAAAACTGTTTTTT,CASSLLYGTANEKLFF
TRBV6-6,14,TRBJ1-4,TRBD1,.,TGTGCCAGCAGGCTAGGACAGGGGAATGAAAAACTGTTTTTT,CASRLGQGNEKLFF
TRBV6-5,13,TRBJ2-7,.,.,TGTGCCAGCAGTCGCCCGGGACCCTACGAGCAGTACTTC,CASSRPGPYEQYF
TRBV10-2,13,TRBJ2-3,.,.,TGCGCCAGCAGACGGGATGGGACAGATACGCAGTATTTT,CASRRDGTDTQYF
TRBV6-5,14,TRBJ2-5,.,once,TGTGCCAGCAGTTACTCCGTGACAGGCGAGGCCCAGTACTTC,CASSYSVTGEAQYF
TRBV19,12,TRBJ2-7,.,.,TGTGCCAGTAACGCCAGATCCTACGAGCAGTACTTC,CASNARSYEQYF
TRBV7-9,14,TRBJ1-2,.,.,TGTGCCAGCAGCCTACAAGGCCCCACTTATGGCTACACCTTC,CASSLQGPTYGYTF
TRBV7-3,10,TRBJ2-7,.,.,TGTGCCAGCAGGACTCTCGAGCAGTACTTC,CASRTLEQYF
TRBV18,14,TRBJ1-1,TRBD1,.,TGTGCCAGCTCACCCGCAACAGGGGACACTGAAGCTTTCTTT,CASSPATGDTEAFF
TRBV5-1,14,TRBJ2-7,.,.,TGCGCCAGCAGCTGGGGGGACAGCTCCTACGAGCAGTACTTC,CASSWGDSSYEQYF
TRBV6-4,15,TRBJ2-7,TRBD2,once,TGTGCCAGCACCAGCTATGGACTAGACTCCTACGAGCAGTACTTC,CASTSYGLDSYEQYF
TRBV6-5,13,TRBJ1-4,.,.,TGTGCCACCGGACGGGCAACTAATGAAAAACTGTTTTTT,CATGRATNEKLFF
TRBV21-1,14,TRBJ2-7,.,.,TGTGCCAGCAGCAAATCAAAGGGCATCCACGAGCAGTACTTC,CASSKSKGIHEQYF
TRBV9,14,TRBJ1-1,.,.,TGTGCCAGCAGCGTAACGCAGGGAGACACTGAAGCTTTCTTT,CASSVTQGDTEAFF
TRBV19,17,TRBJ2-5,.,.,TGTGCCAGTAGCGGTTATGGAGGGACCATCTTTCAAGAGACCCAGTACTTC,CASSGYGGTIFQETQYF
TRBV7-2,13,TRBJ2-7,.,.,TGTGCCAGCAGGGGGGACGGACACTACGAGCAGTACTTC,CASRGDGHYEQYF
TRBV7-9,14,TRBJ2-4,.,.,TGTGCCAGCAGCTTTGGGGGAGCCAAAAACATTCAGTACTTC,CASSFGGAKNIQYF
TRBV6-5,14,TRBJ2-1,.,.,TGTGCCAGCAGTTTAATCAAGGGCCGTAGTGAGCAGTTCTTC,CASSLIKGRSEQFF
TRBV14,13,TRBJ2-7,.,once,TGTGCCAGCAGCCAAGCTTCGGGCGGCGAGCAGTACTTC,CASSQASGGEQYF
TRBV5-4,16,TRBJ2-5,.,.,TGTGCCAGCAGCTCCTCGACAGCGACTGGTCGGGAGACCCAGTACTTC,CASSSSTATGRETQYF
TRBV5-1,15,TRBJ2-7,.,few,TGCGCCAGCAGCTTGGTTACGGGGTCAGACTACGAGCAGTACTTC,CASSLVTGSDYEQYF
TRBV6-6,15,TRBJ1-1,.,.,TGTGCCAGCAGTTACCAAGAGGGGCGGCTCACTGAAGCTTTCTTT,CASSYQEGRLTEAFF
TRBV7-9,14,TRBJ2-4,.,.,TGTGCCAGCAGCTCCCCGGGGGCCAAAAACATTCAGTACTTC,CASSSPGAKNIQYF
TRBV19,13,TRBJ1-2,.,once,TGTGCCAGTAGTCAGGAGGGAAACTATGGCTACACCTTC,CASSQEGNYGYTF
TRBV2,16,TRBJ2-2,TRBD2,.,TGTGCCAGCAAGGGAGGGAGGGCCGGCGGGACCGGGGAGCTGTTTTTT,CASKGGRAGGTGELFF
TRBV7-8,11,TRBJ2-7,.,.,TGTGCCAGCAGCCTGTTTAAAGAGCAGTACTTC,CASSLFKEQYF
TRBV6-5,13,TRBJ2-7,TRBD1,.,TGTGCCAGCACCGGACAGGGGATTTACGAGCAGTACTTC,CASTGQGIYEQYF
TRBV6-5,11,TRBJ1-2,.,.,TGTGAATTCAGCGGGGGAGATGGCTACACCTTC,CEFSGGDGYTF
TRBV19,12,TRBJ2-7,TRBD2,.,TGTGCCAGTAGTACCCCGGGACTAGGACTGTACTTC,CASSTPGLGLYF